This T cell receptor (beta chain) was retrieved from a study of T cells in Graves' hyperthyroidism and ophthalmopathy. Findings and limits, study-wide: Ophthalmopathy cases were set apart from stable hyperthyroidism by a 13 V-J model. Ophthalmopathy was model-predicted a median about six months pre-onset.

Authors of the study amplified TCR beta CDR3 regions from RNA transcripts. The TCR CDR3 was amplified in a first-round RT-PCR using the HTBI primer set. TCRdb ran MiXCR on the multiplex PCR reads and lists one entry per CDR3 protein. The sample records more than 250,000 distinct CDR3 sequences, around 15% being singletons. V was clipped by 4 bases and J by 1 base; unmatched bases: 13. CDR3 size: 20 residues. In its sample, this clonotype was seen many times. Its antigen is undetermined. The sample was blood. This TCR was recovered from a woman aged 45 to 65 with Graves' hyperthyroidism that later progressed to Graves' ophthalmopathy. The V and J genes are TRBV12-3 or TRBV12-4 and TRBJ2-2; 12 bases align to TRBD2. CDR3 region: CASSSLSVLAGGRNTGELFF. In DNA, the CDR3 is TGTGCCAGCAGTTCCCTCTCAGTTCTAGCGGGAGGGCGGAACACCGGGGAGCTGTTTTTT.